The present TCR beta chain was sequenced within a study of PD-1 blockade in classical Hodgkin lymphoma. Overall study: Nivolumab 3 mg/kg was given intravenously every 2 weeks.

Time point: cycle 4 day 1 (C4D1), after about 6 weeks of nivolumab. Each patient experienced a relapse that followed autologous stem cell transplantation, and brentuximab vedotin exposure varied. In regard to this clone: The antigen is undetermined.

The table came from immunoSEQ multiplex PCR; TCRdb's copy has only in-frame clones and leaves some out. The sample includes tens of thousands of clones, roughly 80% of them seen just once. CDR3 length: 13 residues. V was shortened by 5 bases and J by 5 bases, with 12 bases between the two germline ends. Germline V gene lookup returns CDR1 MNHEY and CDR2 SVGAGI. Broader study findings: Reported baseline diversity: healthy donors highest, relapsed/refractory patients lowest. A significant rise in TCR diversity by C4D1 was seen for CD4+ but not CD8+ cells.

This chain links TRBV6-5 with TRBJ1-2, with D possibly matching TRBD1 (6 bases). This TCR came from a human donor with classical Hodgkin lymphoma. The sequences come from peripheral blood mononuclear cells (PBMCs), collected before the fourth cycle of nivolumab. The CDR3 coding sequence is TGTGCCAGCAGTCCCGAGGGGGGGTATGGCTACACCTTC. It encodes CASSPEGGYGYTF.